This T cell receptor (beta chain) originates from a study of T-cell reconstitution after alpha-beta-depleted transplantation in children. This sample's TCRbeta library carried unique molecular identifier barcodes. TCRdb used MiXCR to reprocess the PCR reads, holding one entry per CDR3 protein. The sample has just under 550,000 distinct CDR3 sequences, roughly 18% seen once. This clonotype appeared a few times. The sequence came from a human donor who donated a stem cell graft to a child with acute lymphoblastic leukemia. The input for sequencing was PBMCs from the stem cell graft donor, taken from the stem cell graft.

The CDR3 nucleotides are TGTGCCAGCAGTGACTCGAACGAGGGGAGCTCCTACAATGAGCAGTTCTTC. Residues: CASSDSNEGSSYNEQFF. V is TRBV6-4 and J is TRBJ2-1; D might be TRBD1 or TRBD2, each matching 5 bases. Trimming stripped 0 bases from V and 0 bases from J, with 12 bases between. CDR1 and CDR2 from the germline V gene are MRHNA and SNTAGT. This CDR3 has 17 residues.